A selection of T cell receptor beta chains follows, all from one sample in a study of shared T cell receptors in the human thymus. The method was immunoSEQ multiplex PCR; TCRdb's version includes in-frame clones alone and lacks a portion of them. This table has approximately 760,000 clones, 70% to 90% appearing once. These data also formed part of another study, on human thymus T cells.

The sequenced sample was thymocytes. The receptors shown here come from a girl under three years old with a congenital heart defect. CDR3s include the opening cysteine and the closing phenylalanine or tryptophan. The order of the fields is clone size, D gene, V gene, J gene, CDR3 protein, CDR3 DNA. A D gene is named only where the DNA matches it firmly. The listing skips clone size in some rows; elsewhere it reads once, few, many or a size class.

clone size: .
D gene: .
V gene: TRBV25-1
J gene: TRBJ2-5
CDR3 protein: CASSDTGLGVETQYF
CDR3 DNA: TGTGCCAGCAGTGATACTGGCCTAGGGGTAGAGACCCAGTACTTC

clone size: .
D gene: .
V gene: TRBV27
J gene: TRBJ2-1
CDR3 protein: CASSLLAYNEQFF
CDR3 DNA: TGTGCCAGCAGTTTGCTGGCTTACAATGAGCAGTTCTTC

clone size: .
D gene: TRBD1
V gene: TRBV6-5
J gene: TRBJ2-4
CDR3 protein: CASSEGTGGENIQYF
CDR3 DNA: TGTGCCAGCAGCGAGGGGACAGGAGGAGAAAACATTCAGTACTTC

clone size: .
D gene: .
V gene: TRBV7-6
J gene: TRBJ1-1
CDR3 protein: CASSLESGGADTEAFF
CDR3 DNA: TGTGCCAGCAGCTTAGAAAGTGGGGGCGCGGACACTGAAGCTTTCTTT

clone size: .
D gene: .
V gene: TRBV5-1
J gene: TRBJ2-1
CDR3 protein: CASRIYQRSYNEQFF
CDR3 DNA: TGCGCCAGCCGCATCTACCAGCGCTCCTACAATGAGCAGTTCTTC

clone size: .
D gene: TRBD2
V gene: TRBV18
J gene: TRBJ2-5
CDR3 protein: CASSPGGLAGPETQYF
CDR3 DNA: TGTGCCAGCTCACCAGGGGGACTAGCGGGACCGGAGACCCAGTACTTC

clone size: .
D gene: TRBD2
V gene: TRBV2
J gene: TRBJ2-5
CDR3 protein: CASSAGLAAAGGQYF
CDR3 DNA: TGTGCCAGCAGTGCGGGACTAGCGGCGGCGGGTGGCCAGTACTTC

clone size: few
D gene: TRBD2
V gene: TRBV19
J gene: TRBJ2-3
CDR3 protein: CASSLRSGGGYF
CDR3 DNA: TGTGCCAGTAGTCTCCGCAGCGGGGGCGGATATTTT

clone size: .
D gene: .
V gene: TRBV28
J gene: TRBJ1-1
CDR3 protein: CASSSYREKNTEAFF
CDR3 DNA: TGTGCCAGCAGTTCGTACAGGGAAAAGAACACTGAAGCTTTCTTT

clone size: .
D gene: TRBD2
V gene: TRBV10-3
J gene: TRBJ2-5
CDR3 protein: CAISEETGRGTTQYF
CDR3 DNA: TGTGCCATCAGTGAGGAGACTGGGAGGGGAACGACCCAGTACTTC

clone size: .
D gene: .
V gene: TRBV27
J gene: TRBJ2-1
CDR3 protein: CASSLIGGTYNEQFF
CDR3 DNA: TGTGCCAGCAGTTTAATAGGGGGAACCTACAATGAGCAGTTCTTC

clone size: .
D gene: TRBD2
V gene: TRBV5-4
J gene: TRBJ2-1
CDR3 protein: CASSGKAGASYNEQFF
CDR3 DNA: TGTGCCAGCAGCGGGAAAGCGGGGGCCTCCTACAATGAGCAGTTCTTC

clone size: .
D gene: .
V gene: TRBV21-1
J gene: TRBJ2-7
CDR3 protein: CASSKINRGNEQYF
CDR3 DNA: TGTGCCAGCAGCAAAATCAACAGGGGTAACGAGCAGTACTTC

clone size: .
D gene: .
V gene: TRBV7-2
J gene: TRBJ1-6
CDR3 protein: CASSLKTGGGPLHF
CDR3 DNA: TGTGCCAGCAGCTTAAAGACAGGCGGTGGGCCCCTCCACTTT

clone size: .
D gene: TRBD1
V gene: TRBV7-2
J gene: TRBJ2-3
CDR3 protein: CASSTQGDTQYF
CDR3 DNA: TGTGCCAGCAGCACACAGGGGGATACGCAGTATTTT

clone size: .
D gene: .
V gene: TRBV4-1
J gene: TRBJ1-1
CDR3 protein: CASSQVRGRNTEAFF
CDR3 DNA: TGCGCCAGCAGCCAAGTTAGGGGGAGGAACACTGAAGCTTTCTTT

clone size: .
D gene: TRBD1
V gene: TRBV27
J gene: TRBJ1-6
CDR3 protein: CASSFPALTLGGDRFLFPLHF
CDR3 DNA: TGTGCCAGCAGTTTCCCCGCTCTGACATTGGGTGGGGACAGGTTCCTATTCCCCCTCCACTTT

clone size: few
D gene: TRBD2
V gene: TRBV5-4
J gene: TRBJ2-2
CDR3 protein: CASSLPGGENTGELFF
CDR3 DNA: TGTGCCAGCAGCCTCCCGGGGGGAGAGAACACCGGGGAGCTGTTTTTT

clone size: .
D gene: .
V gene: TRBV30
J gene: TRBJ1-1
CDR3 protein: CAWKNQANTEAFF
CDR3 DNA: TGTGCCTGGAAAAATCAGGCGAACACTGAAGCTTTCTTT

clone size: .
D gene: .
V gene: TRBV27
J gene: TRBJ1-4
CDR3 protein: CASSDRGDLPTNEKLFF
CDR3 DNA: TGTGCCAGCAGCGATCGGGGAGATCTCCCAACTAATGAAAAACTGTTTTTT

clone size: .
D gene: .
V gene: TRBV11-1
J gene: TRBJ1-1
CDR3 protein: CASSPHRLNTEAFF
CDR3 DNA: TGTGCCAGCAGCCCACACCGATTGAACACTGAAGCTTTCTTT

clone size: .
D gene: TRBD1
V gene: TRBV5-5
J gene: TRBJ1-1
CDR3 protein: CASSLVSRQGSESEAFF
CDR3 DNA: TGTGCCAGCAGCTTGGTGTCCAGACAGGGGAGTGAATCTGAAGCTTTCTTT

clone size: .
D gene: TRBD1
V gene: TRBV18
J gene: TRBJ1-5
CDR3 protein: CASSPLTGERPQHF
CDR3 DNA: TGTGCCAGCTCACCATTGACAGGGGAACGGCCCCAGCATTTT

clone size: .
D gene: .
V gene: TRBV4-1
J gene: TRBJ1-6
CDR3 protein: CASSQDSKGARISSYNSPLHF
CDR3 DNA: TGCGCCAGCAGCCAAGACTCTAAAGGGGCCCGTATTAGCTCCTATAATTCACCCCTCCACTTT

clone size: .
D gene: TRBD1
V gene: TRBV7-8
J gene: TRBJ1-2
CDR3 protein: CASSADRGGYTF
CDR3 DNA: TGTGCCAGCAGCGCCGACAGGGGTGGCTACACCTTC

clone size: .
D gene: TRBD1
V gene: TRBV6-5
J gene: TRBJ1-6
CDR3 protein: CASADGTGSSPLHF
CDR3 DNA: TGTGCCAGCGCTGACGGGACAGGGAGTTCACCCCTCCACTTT

clone size: few
D gene: .
V gene: TRBV2
J gene: TRBJ1-4
CDR3 protein: CASSATGTSATGPLLGIWKLFF
CDR3 DNA: TGTGCCAGCAGTGCTACCGGGACATCGGCAACAGGTCCCCTACTGGGTATTTGGAAACTGTTTTTT